The 15 T cell receptor beta chains given below trace back to one sample, sequenced in a study of CD8+ T cells in alopecia areata. Treatment defined: oral pan-JAK inhibitor, 5-10 mg twice daily. Those with alopecia areata gave lesional scalp punch biopsies and peripheral blood. As the sequencing template, cDNA was produced by extracting RNA and reverse transcribing it. The data were produced by immunoSEQ multiplex PCR, yet TCRdb's version contains in-frame clones alone and is incomplete. The table includes approximately 6,000 clones, 50% to 70% detected once. The specimen was skin, collected between weeks 30 and 35, from a patient treated with tofacitinib. The receptors were gathered from a human donor with alopecia areata.

This chain joins TRBV5-1 and TRBJ1-2, with 10 bases fitting TRBD1. The CDR3 consists of 15 residues. Germline-derived CDR1 and CDR2 are SGHRS and YFSETQ. With 4 bases clipped from V and 4 bases from J, the junction kept 7 bases outside the gene matches. DNA of the CDR3: TGCGCCAGCAGCACCGGACAGGGGGTGGTCTATGGCTACACCTTC. This translates into CASSTGQGVVYGYTF.

J is TRBJ2-7 and V is TRBV13; TRBD2 matches at 10 bases. CDR1 and CDR2 (germline): PRHDT, FYEKMQ (reference sequence). With V trimmed by 6 bases and J by 2 bases, 4 bases remained unmatched. CDR3 length equals 14 residues. The CDR3 bases are TGTGCCAGCAGGATAGCGGGAGGCACCTACGAGCAGTACTTC. Translation: CASRIAGGTYEQYF.

The chain carries TRBV10-3 and TRBJ2-7, with 12 bases fitting TRBD2. CDR3 length equals 17 residues. Germline CDR1 reads ENHRY; CDR2 reads SYGVKD. Losses at the gene ends were 7 bases for V and 0 bases for J; bases not matched to a gene: 10. For the CDR3, the DNA is TGTGCCATCAAAGGACTAGCGGGACCCAATAGCTCCTACGAGCAGTACTTC. Residues: CAIKGLAGPNSSYEQYF.

V is TRBV13 and J is TRBJ1-1; no reliable D call. CDR3 length: 14 residues. Between the trimmed V and J ends, which lost 6 bases and 0 bases, there was a span of 11 bases. Germline V gives CDR1 PRHDT, CDR2 FYEKMQ (reference sequence). The CDR3 DNA reads as TGTGCCAGCAGACAATTCGGAATGAACACTGAAGCTTTCTTT. Translating gives CASRQFGMNTEAFF.

This chain joins TRBV30 and TRBJ2-2; 12 nucleotides align to TRBD1. The CDR3 is 19 residues long. Germline V gene sequence: CDR1 GTSNPN, CDR2 SVGIG (reference sequence). V was clipped by 3 bases and J by 0 bases; unmatched bases: 11. This CDR3 reads CAWRPTGTGGGSNTGELFF. For the CDR3, the DNA is TGTGCCTGGAGACCGACCGGGACAGGGGGCGGCTCGAACACCGGGGAGCTGTTTTTT. Variable domain in full (rest from reference TRBV30 and TRBJ2-2): SQTIHQWPATLVQPVGSPLSLECTVEGTSNPNLYWYRQAAGRGLQLLFYSVGIGQISSEVPQNLSASRPQDRQFILSSKKLLLSDSGFYLCAWRPTGTGGGSNTGELFFGEGSRLTVL.

The V gene is TRBV7-8, the J gene TRBJ2-5; 11 nucleotides align to TRBD2. Near its end, the DNA agrees better with TRBJ2-7, so the J call may be wrong. There are 14 residues in the CDR3. Germline V CDR1 and CDR2: SGHVS, FQNEAQ. The CDR3 DNA follows: TGTGCCAGCAGCACCGGGACTAGCGGTTACGAGCAGTACTTC. As protein: CASSTGTSGYEQYF.

This rearrangement joins TRBV6-5 to TRBJ1-6; D gene ambiguous. V lost 7 bases to trimming and J lost 4 bases, with 5 bases between them. Per the germline V gene, CDR1 is MNHEY and CDR2 is SVGAGI. The CDR3 is 12 amino acids. For the CDR3, the DNA is TGTGCCAGCAATACTTATAATTCACCCCTCCACTTT. This gives the protein CASNTYNSPLHF.

This clone has just a few counts. The chain is built from TRBV6-6 and TRBJ2-7, with 11 bases fitting TRBD2. The CDR3 extends over 13 amino acids. Trimming cost V 4 bases and J 7 bases; bases outside gene matches: 3. Looked up from germline, CDR1 is MNHNY and CDR2 is SVGAGI (reference sequence). CDR3 sequence (DNA): TGTGCCAGCAGTTGGCGGACTAGCGGGGAGCAGTACTTC. Translating it yields CASSWRTSGEQYF.

The CDR3: CASGTTQGANTGELFF. As DNA, the CDR3 is TGTGCCAGCGGGACCACTCAGGGGGCGAACACCGGGGAGCTGTTTTTT. The chain links TRBV14 to TRBJ2-2, with 7 bases identical to TRBD1. The CDR3 is 16 amino acids. With 8 bases clipped from V and 0 bases from J, the junction kept 9 bases outside the gene matches. Germline V gives CDR1 SGHDN, CDR2 FVKESK.

The rearrangement links TRBV29-1 to TRBJ1-2, with D maybe TRBD1 (6 bases). The germline V gene encodes CDR1 SQVTM and CDR2 ANQGSEA. The CDR3 is 14 residues long. Trimming shortened V by 6 bases and J by 3 bases, and 17 bases separated the two germline ends. The CDR3 DNA is TGCAGCGTGGATGAAGACAGGCGCCACTATGGCTACACCTTC. Translating gives CSVDEDRRHYGYTF.

This clone was seen a single time. The chain uses TRBV10-3 and TRBJ1-2; no definite D call. The CDR3 is made up of 13 amino acids. Germline loops: CDR1 ENHRY, CDR2 SYGVKD. V dropped 3 bases and J dropped 0 bases, with 5 bases sitting between them. The CDR3 here is CAISDDPNYGYTF. The CDR3 nucleotides read TGTGCCATCAGTGACGACCCTAACTATGGCTACACCTTC.

The genes are TRBV7-2 and TRBJ2-3; D gene unclear. From germline, CDR1 is SGHTA and CDR2 FQGNSA. Trimming took 0 bases from V and 4 from J, leaving 8 bases between them. The CDR3 is 14 amino acids. In DNA form, the CDR3 reads TGTGCCAGCAGCTTAGCAGGGCTCGCAGATACGCAGTATTTT. This translates into CASSLAGLADTQYF.

This clone was recorded a few times. The chain couples TRBV13 to TRBJ2-7, with 7 bases matching TRBD2. With V trimmed by 2 bases and J by 2 bases, 3 bases remained unmatched. The germline V gene has CDR1 PRHDT and CDR2 FYEKMQ (reference sequence). There are 14 residues in the CDR3. In nucleotides, the CDR3 is TGTGCCAGCAGCTTAAGCGGGGTTACCTACGAGCAGTACTTC. Protein: CASSLSGVTYEQYF.

This clone was detected only a few times. V usage is TRBV2 and J usage is TRBJ2-3; D might be TRBD2 (6 bases). Germline V gene data show CDR1 as SNHLY and CDR2 as FYNNEI. The CDR3 is made up of 13 amino acids. With 8 bases removed from V and 4 bases from J, the gap between germline ends came to 13 bases. The CDR3 loop reads CASPWRGADTQYF. The CDR3 DNA is TGTGCCAGCCCTTGGCGGGGCGCAGATACGCAGTATTTT.

The CDR3 nucleotides are TGTGCCAGCAGTACATGGGACAGTGCAACTAATGAAAAACTGTTTTTT. It encodes CASSTWDSATNEKLFF. The V gene is TRBV6-6, the J gene TRBJ1-4; 7 bases fit TRBD1. Germline trimming cut 5 bases from V and 0 bases from J; bases unmatched to any gene: 6. This CDR3 region has 16 residues. Germline assignment: CDR1 MNHNY and CDR2 SVGAGI (reference sequence).